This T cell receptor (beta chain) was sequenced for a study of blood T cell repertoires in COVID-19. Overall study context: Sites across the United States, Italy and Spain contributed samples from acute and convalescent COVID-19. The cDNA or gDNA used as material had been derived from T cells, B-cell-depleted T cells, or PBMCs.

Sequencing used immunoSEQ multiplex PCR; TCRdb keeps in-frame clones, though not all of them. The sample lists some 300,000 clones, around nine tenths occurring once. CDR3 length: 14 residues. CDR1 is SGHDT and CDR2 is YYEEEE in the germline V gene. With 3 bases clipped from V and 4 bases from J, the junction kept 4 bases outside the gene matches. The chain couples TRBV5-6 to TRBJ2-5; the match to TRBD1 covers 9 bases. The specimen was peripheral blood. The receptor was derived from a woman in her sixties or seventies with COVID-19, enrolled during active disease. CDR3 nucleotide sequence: TGTGCCAGCAGCTCACCGGGACAGGGAGAGACCCAGTACTTC. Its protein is CASSSPGQGETQYF.